One and the same sample provided the 23 T cell receptor beta chains below, sequenced in a study of cytomegalovirus exposure and HLA in healthy donors. Primers included in the PCR were 60 Vbeta and 13 Jbeta primers. The repertoire was sequenced with immunoSEQ multiplex PCR; TCRdb's copy has only in-frame clones and lacks some. The sample lists approximately 170,000 clones; over 80% were seen once. The specimen sequenced was PBMCs. Receptor source: a boy aged 2-15 years in good health and CMV-seronegative.

This chain links TRBV2 with TRBJ2-5; 11 bases line up with TRBD2. Germline CDR1 SNHLY, CDR2 FYNNEI. The trim removed 6 bases at V and 3 bases at J, leaving 3 bases unmatched. The CDR3 covers 14 residues. Here the CDR3 reads CASRETSGEETQYF. The CDR3 bases are TGTGCCAGCAGGGAGACTAGCGGGGAAGAGACCCAGTACTTC.

This clone was counted once. This chain joins TRBV11-1 and TRBJ2-1; TRBD2 might be the D (5 bases). This CDR3 has 15 residues. V was shortened by 1 base and J by 0 bases, with 7 bases between the two germline ends. CDR1 is SGHAT and CDR2 is FQDESV in the germline V gene (reference sequence). The CDR3 here is CASSLERSSYNEQFF. CDR3 nucleotide sequence: TGTGCCAGCAGCTTAGAGCGGAGCTCCTACAATGAGCAGTTCTTC.

DNA of the CDR3: TGTGCCAGCAGCTCCCGGACTAGCGCGGATACGCAGTATTTT. Residues: CASSSRTSADTQYF. The chain couples TRBV13 to TRBJ2-3; 9 positions match TRBD2. The germline CDR1 and CDR2 sequences are PRHDT and FYEKMQ (reference sequence). There are 14 residues in the CDR3. The V gene end was trimmed by 4 bases and the J gene end by 6 bases; junction bases not matched to a gene: 5.

The CDR3 is CATSREDWGTFDTQYF. CDR3 DNA sequence: TGTGCCACCAGCAGAGAAGATTGGGGGACTTTCGATACGCAGTATTTT. The chain is built from TRBV15 and TRBJ2-3, with D maybe TRBD2 (6 bases). Deletions cut 0 bases from V and 6 bases from J, with 16 bases between. The CDR3 sequence is 16 residues long. The V gene's germline CDR1 is LNHNV and CDR2 YYDKDF (reference sequence).

The chain is built from TRBV4-1 and TRBJ1-6; 8 positions match TRBD1. The CDR3 loop spans 19 amino acids. Germline V gene sequence: CDR1 MGHRA, CDR2 YSYEKL. J lost 1 base, V lost 1 base, and 9 bases had no gene match. The CDR3 loop is CASSQGLDRGFSYNSPLHF. For the CDR3, the DNA is TGCGCCAGCAGCCAAGGGTTAGACAGGGGATTTTCCTATAATTCACCCCTCCACTTT.

The J gene is TRBJ1-2, the V gene TRBV6-6; D may be TRBD1 (5 bases). Deletions cut 7 bases from V and 6 bases from J, with 9 bases between. Germline CDR1 and CDR2: MNHNY and SVGAGI (reference sequence). The CDR3 has 11 residues. The CDR3 sequence is CASMVGDGYTF. In nucleotides, the CDR3 is TGTGCCAGCATGGTAGGGGATGGCTACACCTTC.

The genes are TRBV6-1 and TRBJ1-5; D gene unclear. The CDR3 is 16 residues long. V dropped 0 bases and J dropped 2 bases, with 11 bases sitting between them. Germline V lookup: CDR1 MNHNS, CDR2 SASEGT. In nucleotides, the CDR3 is TGTGCCAGCAGTGAAGCCCTTGCGTTTCGCAATCAGCCCCAGCATTTT. Translating gives CASSEALAFRNQPQHF.

The chain uses TRBV11-2 and TRBJ1-3, with D possibly TRBD1 on 5 matching bases. The germline V gene encodes CDR1 SGHAT and CDR2 FQNNGV. The CDR3 consists of 16 residues. V was pared by 5 bases and J by 0 bases, with 14 bases between. The DNA of the CDR3 is TGTGCCAGCAGCGCTGGGGGGTTTAGCTCTGGAAACACCATATATTTT. This translates into CASSAGGFSSGNTIYF.

J is TRBJ2-1 and V is TRBV5-1; 7 bases match TRBD1. Germline V gene sequence: CDR1 SGHRS, CDR2 YFSETQ. The CDR3 sequence is 15 residues long. V was pared by 0 bases and J by 10 bases, with 10 bases of the junction left unmatched. Here the CDR3 reads CASSLDRGDYREQFF. As DNA, the CDR3 is TGCGCCAGCAGCTTGGACAGGGGTGATTACAGGGAGCAGTTCTTC.

The V gene is TRBV27, the J gene TRBJ2-1; 8 nucleotides align to TRBD2. This CDR3 comprises 14 residues. The V segment lost 2 bases and the J segment 7 bases; nucleotides outside the gene matches: 4. Germline V gene lookup returns CDR1 MNHEY and CDR2 SMNVEV (reference sequence). This CDR3 reads CASSLAGGGNEQFF. As DNA, the CDR3 is TGTGCCAGCAGTTTAGCGGGGGGAGGAAATGAGCAGTTCTTC.

V usage is TRBV2 and J usage is TRBJ1-2; no clear D gene. From germline, CDR1 is SNHLY and CDR2 FYNNEI. The CDR3 runs to 15 residues. Trimming stripped 1 base from V and 0 bases from J, with 9 bases between. CDR3 sequence: CASSEDVAANYGYTF. The CDR3, as DNA: TGTGCCAGCAGTGAAGACGTAGCGGCTAACTATGGCTACACCTTC.

The chain couples TRBV19 to TRBJ1-1; D remains unclear. Germline V gene sequence: CDR1 LNHDA, CDR2 SQIVND (reference sequence). This CDR3 spans 13 amino acids. V was shortened by 2 bases and J by 7 bases, with 11 bases between the two germline ends. The CDR3 nucleotides read TGTGCCAGTAGTATATCCGGCGGGTTTGAAGCTTTCTTT. As protein: CASSISGGFEAFF. Full variable domain (remainder filled in from reference TRBV19 and TRBJ1-1): DGGITQSPKYLFRKEGQNVTLSCEQNLNHDAMYWYRQDPGQGLRLIYYSQIVNDFQKGDIAEGYSVSREKKESFPLTVTSAQKNPTAFYLCASSISGGFEAFFGQGTRLTVV.

CDR3 protein: CASSLFLADQETQYF. The CDR3 DNA is TGTGCCAGCAGCTTATTCCTGGCGGACCAAGAGACCCAGTACTTC. The chain employs TRBV7-9 and TRBJ2-5; no reliable D call. Trimming removed 2 bases at V and 0 bases at J, with 10 bases between. The CDR3 has 15 residues. Germline CDR1 and CDR2: SEHNR and FQNEAQ (reference sequence).

This clone was recorded only once. The gene calls are TRBV5-6 and TRBJ1-1, with TRBD1 matching 7 bases. Trimming at V came to 3 bases and at J to 6 bases, leaving 5 bases not matched to a gene. The CDR3 is 13 residues long. CDR1 SGHDT and CDR2 YYEEEE come from the germline V gene. DNA of the CDR3: TGTGCCAGCAGCTATACAGGGGAGCCTGAAGCTTTCTTT. Amino acids: CASSYTGEPEAFF.

This chain connects TRBV27 to TRBJ2-7, with 15 positions matching TRBD2. Germline lookup yields CDR1 MNHEY and CDR2 SMNVEV (reference sequence). CDR3 length: 15 residues. The V and J ends lost 4 bases and 5 bases, in that order; junction bases with no gene match: 3. The CDR3 nucleotides read TGTGCCAGCAGTTGGACTAGCGGGAGGGCCGACGAGCAGTACTTC. It specifies CASSWTSGRADEQYF.

The V and J genes are TRBV6-1 and TRBJ2-1, with a possible D match to TRBD2 (6 bases). The CDR3 has 13 amino acids. Trimming removed 5 bases at V and 8 bases at J, with 13 bases between. The germline gives CDR1 MNHNS, CDR2 SASEGT. The CDR3 protein is CASSFPGLDEQFF. Written as DNA, the CDR3 is TGTGCCAGCAGTTTCCCGGGACTGGATGAGCAGTTCTTC.

The chain has TRBV5-1 and TRBJ1-1; TRBD1 matches at 7 bases. Losses at the gene ends were 4 bases for V and 0 bases for J; bases not matched to a gene: 6. This CDR3 contains 15 residues. CDR1 SGHRS and CDR2 YFSETQ come from the germline V gene. Here the CDR3 reads CASSPNRGMNTEAFF. The CDR3 DNA is TGCGCCAGCAGCCCCAACAGGGGAATGAACACTGAAGCTTTCTTT.

The V gene is TRBV19, the J gene TRBJ1-2; 7 bases line up with TRBD1. The length of the CDR3 is 13 residues. Per the germline V gene, CDR1 is LNHDA and CDR2 is SQIVND (reference sequence). V dropped 5 bases and J dropped 4; count of bases not matched to a gene: 4. The CDR3 DNA follows: TGTGCCAGTAGTGAGGGACAGTCCTATGGCTACACCTTC. Its protein is CASSEGQSYGYTF.

The CDR3 DNA sequence: TGTGCCAGCAGCTTATCTGTCCAAGAGACCCAGTACTTC. Its protein product is CASSLSVQETQYF. The chain uses TRBV7-7 and TRBJ2-5; D gene uncertain. The CDR3 is 13 amino acids. The ends were cut back, 2 bases at V and 1 base at J, with 5 bases in the middle. Germline loops: CDR1 SSHAT, CDR2 FNYEAQ (reference sequence).

The chain has TRBV4-2 and TRBJ1-5, with D possibly being TRBD1 (5 bases). The CDR3 runs to 18 residues. V lost 4 bases to trimming and J lost 0 bases, with 19 bases between them. Germline CDR1 and CDR2: LGHNA and YNFKEQ. The CDR3 loop reads CASSPTFGAVYSNQPQHF. The CDR3 DNA is TGTGCCAGCAGCCCTACTTTTGGGGCCGTCTATAGCAATCAGCCCCAGCATTTT.

The V call is TRBV19, the J call TRBJ2-4; 9 nucleotides line up with TRBD2. This CDR3 region has 17 residues. Germline V lookup: CDR1 LNHDA, CDR2 SQIVND (reference sequence). The ends lost 10 bases at V and 5 bases at J; junction bases unmatched: 18. The CDR3, as DNA: TGTGCCACCCCCCGAAATAGCGGGGGAAAGGGCGAAAACATTCAGTACTTC. Residues: CATPRNSGGKGENIQYF.

This rearrangement joins TRBV7-9 to TRBJ2-5; 11 bases match TRBD1. The trim removed 5 bases at V and 5 bases at J, leaving 4 bases unmatched. Germline loops: CDR1 SEHNR, CDR2 FQNEAQ (reference sequence). This CDR3 has 14 amino acids. CDR3 in amino acids: CASSQGQGGETQYF. CDR3 in DNA: TGTGCCAGCAGCCAGGGACAGGGGGGGGAGACCCAGTACTTC.

The gene calls are TRBV10-3 and TRBJ1-2, with a weak D call TRBD1 (6 bases). V lost 3 bases and J lost 4, with 15 bases in between. The CDR3 contains 15 residues. Germline V gene sequence: CDR1 ENHRY, CDR2 SYGVKD. CDR3 nucleotides: TGTGCCATCAGTGAAGGTTGGGGGCGCGCCTATGGCTACACCTTC. Translation: CAISEGWGRAYGYTF.